These 18 T cell receptor beta chains originate from one sample sequenced in a study of T cells in localized non-small cell lung cancer. Clones were read by immunoSEQ multiplex PCR, and TCRdb kept only the in-frame ones, dropping some. The sample lists 1,000 to 1,500 clones; approximately 20% were seen once. Sequences were derived from normal lung tissue next to the tumor, sampled before any cancer treatment. These receptors were taken from an older male donor with stage I lung adenocarcinoma.

This clone turned up a few times. V is TRBV11-3 and J is TRBJ1-5; no reliable D call. V was shortened by 3 bases and J by 3 bases, with 12 bases between the two germline ends. This CDR3 region has 15 residues. Germline V lookup: CDR1 SGHNT, CDR2 YENEEA. CDR3 coding DNA: TGTGCCAGCAGCTTTTGGGGAGGCAACAATCAGCCCCAGCATTTT. Its protein is CASSFWGGNNQPQHF.

This clone appeared a few times. The V and J genes are TRBV28 and TRBJ2-3; TRBD1 might be the D (6 bases). CDR1 is MDHEN, CDR2 SYDVKM, per germline. V dropped 7 bases and J dropped 3 bases, with 14 bases sitting between them. The length of the CDR3 is 14 residues. In nucleotides, the CDR3 is TGTGCCAGCACTTTTGTACAGGGAACAGATACGCAGTATTTT. It yields the protein CASTFVQGTDTQYF.

This clone rates as medium-sized (0.01 to 0.1%). The chain combines TRBV9 with TRBJ1-5; no firm D call. This CDR3 has 16 residues. Germline V CDR1 and CDR2: SGDLS, YYNGEE. The V gene lost 5 bases and the J gene lost 5 bases, with 20 bases spanning the gap. Here the CDR3 DNA reads TGTGCCAGCAGTGAGTTGGACTTCCACCACTATCAGCCCCAGCATTTT. This translates into CASSELDFHHYQPQHF.

This clone is labeled medium-sized. The gene calls are TRBV11-3 and TRBJ1-1; D might be TRBD1 (5 bases). V lost 4 bases and J lost 5, with 14 bases in between. Germline assignment: CDR1 SGHNT and CDR2 YENEEA. The CDR3 spans 14 residues. CDR3 DNA sequence: TGTGCCAGCAGCTCTCATGGGGGAGAAACTGAAGCTTTCTTT. Translated, it gives CASSSHGGETEAFF.

Only a few counts were recorded for this clone. The CDR3 coding sequence is TGTGCCAGCAGTTTATGGGGACTAGCGAGGACCGGGGAGCTGTTTTTT. It translates to CASSLWGLARTGELFF. This sequence joins TRBV28 and TRBJ2-2, with TRBD2 identical over 10 bases. The CDR3 sequence is 16 residues long. The germline CDR1 and CDR2 sequences are MDHEN and SYDVKM. V lost 0 bases and J lost 5; bases outside the gene matches: 3.

This clone is medium-sized by share. The chain couples TRBV12-2 to TRBJ1-3. TRBV12-2 is flagged as a pseudogene. This CDR3 has 15 residues. This CDR3 is CASGIGSLSGNTIYF. CDR3 DNA sequence: TGTGCCAGTGGAATTGGCAGTCTCTCTGGAAACACCATATATTTT.

This clone was detected only a few times. The chain recombines TRBV6-8 with TRBJ1-1, with TRBD1 matching over 7 bases. This CDR3 is 13 amino acids long. CDR1 is MNHGY and CDR2 is SAAAGT in the germline V gene. With 6 bases clipped from V and 1 base from J, the junction kept 2 bases outside the gene matches. CDR3 protein: CASRGTENTEAFF. The CDR3 nucleotides are TGTGCCAGCAGAGGGACAGAGAACACTGAAGCTTTCTTT.

This clone was found a few times. This chain uses TRBV9 with TRBJ2-1, with D maybe TRBD1 (6 bases). Germline CDR1 reads SGDLS; CDR2 reads YYNGEE. Between the trimmed V and J ends, which lost 3 bases and 8 bases, there was a span of 15 bases. There are 14 residues in the CDR3. CDR3 nucleotides: TGTGCCAGCAGCGGGAGATTCTCAGGGGATGAGCAGTTCTTC. Its protein is CASSGRFSGDEQFF.

This clone was counted a few times. The V call is TRBV11-3, the J call TRBJ1-2; unclear D gene. Germline CDR1 and CDR2: SGHNT and YENEEA. The CDR3 contains 17 residues. Trimming removed 1 base from V and 2 bases from J, with 17 bases in between. CDR3 in amino acids: CASSLVFGATLNYGYTF. The CDR3 DNA sequence: TGTGCCAGCAGCTTAGTATTCGGAGCGACCTTAAACTATGGCTACACCTTC.

The genes are TRBV19 and TRBJ2-5; D unresolved. Germline V gives CDR1 LNHDA, CDR2 SQIVND (reference sequence). CDR3 size: 13 residues. The V and J ends lost 7 bases and 0 bases respectively, with 9 bases between them. CDR3 DNA: TGTGCCAGTATGAAGGCCAACCAAGAGACCCAGTACTTC. Encoded protein: CASMKANQETQYF.

The rearrangement joins TRBV11-3 to TRBJ2-3, with D possibly being TRBD1 or TRBD2 (5 bases each). CDR1 and CDR2 (germline): SGHNT, YENEEA. Trimming pared 5 bases from V and 2 bases from J, leaving 11 bases between. CDR3 length equals 14 residues. The CDR3 sequence is CASSLSGPTDTQYF. CDR3 DNA: TGTGCCAGCAGCCTTTCGGGACCCACAGATACGCAGTATTTT. Combining the CDR3 with reference TRBV11-3 and TRBJ2-3 gives the whole variable domain EAGVVQSPRYKIIEKKQPVAFWCNPISGHNTLYWYLQNLGQGPELLIRYENEEAVDDSQLPKDRFSAERLKGVDSTLKIQPAELGDSAVYLCASSLSGPTDTQYFGPGTRLTVL.

In this sample, this clone turned up a few times. The chain uses TRBV29-1 and TRBJ1-4; D gene ambiguous. Germline assignment: CDR1 SQVTM and CDR2 ANQGSEA. V was clipped by 7 bases and J by 8 bases, with 23 bases between them. The CDR3 is 15 amino acids. The CDR3 DNA reads as TGCAGCGCTATAGGCAGCCAAATGGGGTGGGAAAAACTGTTTTTT. Translated, it gives CSAIGSQMGWEKLFF.

The chain uses TRBV11-3 and TRBJ1-6, with TRBD1 identical over 7 bases. CDR1 and CDR2 from the germline V gene are SGHNT and YENEEA. Trimming removed 5 bases from V and 10 bases from J; junction bases left unmatched: 8. CDR3 length: 14 amino acids. The CDR3 loop reads CASSTRQGVSPLHF. Here the CDR3 DNA reads TGTGCCAGCAGCACCCGACAGGGTGTATCACCCCTCCACTTT.

CDR3 loop: CASSLAHTGTPYNEQFF. CDR3 coding DNA: TGTGCCAGCAGCTTAGCCCATACCGGGACACCCTACAATGAGCAGTTCTTC. The chain joins TRBV7-6 to TRBJ2-1, with D possibly matching TRBD1 (6 bases). Per the germline V gene, CDR1 is SGHVS and CDR2 is FNYEAQ. V lost 0 bases, J lost 2 bases, and 14 bases lay in between. CDR3 size: 17 residues.

This clone has more than one count but fewer than ten. This chain connects TRBV28 to TRBJ1-4; D remains ambiguous. This CDR3 contains 15 residues. V lost 4 bases to trimming and J lost 8 bases, with 17 bases between them. Germline loops: CDR1 MDHEN, CDR2 SYDVKM. CDR3 sequence (DNA): TGTGCCAGCAGTTCGTATGGGAGGGCCACCGAAAAACTGTTTTTT. Protein sequence: CASSSYGRATEKLFF.

The CDR3 spells CASSPDRLGNTIYF. In DNA form, the CDR3 reads TGTGCCAGCAGCCCCGACAGACTCGGAAACACCATATATTTT. The chain carries TRBV11-3 and TRBJ1-3; D perhaps matches TRBD1 (5 bases). The CDR3 sequence is 14 residues long. The V and J ends lost 5 bases and 4 bases respectively, with 12 bases between them. Per germline, CDR1 SGHNT and CDR2 YENEEA.

This clone has just a few counts. The chain joins TRBV30 to TRBJ1-3; D gene unclear. The CDR3 totals 12 residues. The germline CDR1 and CDR2 sequences are GTSNPN and SVGIG (reference sequence). Trimming took 4 bases from V and 2 from J, leaving 6 bases between them. CDR3 protein: CAWKKAGNTIYF. The CDR3 DNA follows: TGTGCCTGGAAAAAAGCTGGAAACACCATATATTTT.

This chain links TRBV18 with TRBJ2-7; 7 nucleotides match TRBD1. Trimming removed 3 bases from V and 0 bases from J; junction bases left unmatched: 8. CDR1 is KGHSH, CDR2 LQKENI, per germline. This CDR3 spans 16 amino acids. CDR3: CASSPGQSQSSYEQYF. The CDR3 DNA follows: TGTGCCAGCTCACCGGGACAGTCCCAAAGCTCCTACGAGCAGTACTTC.